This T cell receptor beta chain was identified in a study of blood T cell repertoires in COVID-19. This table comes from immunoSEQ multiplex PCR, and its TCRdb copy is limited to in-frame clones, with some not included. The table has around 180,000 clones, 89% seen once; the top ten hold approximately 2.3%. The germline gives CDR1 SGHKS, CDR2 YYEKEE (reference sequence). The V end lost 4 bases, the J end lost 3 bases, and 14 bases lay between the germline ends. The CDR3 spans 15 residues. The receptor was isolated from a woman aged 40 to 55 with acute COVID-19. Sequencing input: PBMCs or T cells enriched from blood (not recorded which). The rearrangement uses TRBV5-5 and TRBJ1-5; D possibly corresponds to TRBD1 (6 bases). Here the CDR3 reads CASSPQGILNQPQHF. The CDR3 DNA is TGTGCCAGCAGCCCGCAGGGGATCCTCAATCAGCCCCAGCATTTT.